This is a list of T cell receptor beta chains from one sample in a study of T cell responses to AZD1222 COVID-19 vaccine. Sequencing was performed with immunoSEQ multiplex PCR; in TCRdb, only in-frame clones are kept and a portion is missing. Of approximately 120,000 clones listed, 80% to 95% are singletons. The material was peripheral blood, obtained on day 0 of AZD1222 vaccination. All receptors come from an adult in good health. Both conserved end residues are part of each CDR3. A D gene is named only where the DNA matches it firmly. Some rows have no size entry. The others give once, few or many, or a class for an expanded clone.

CDR3 protein: CASSLAQGNTIYF; CDR3 DNA: TGTGCCAGCAGCTTAGCACAGGGAAACACCATATATTTT; V gene: TRBV7-2; D gene: NA; clone size: NA; J gene: TRBJ1-3
CDR3 protein: CASSVVGANVLTF; CDR3 DNA: TGTGCCAGCAGCGTAGTTGGGGCCAACGTCCTGACTTTC; V gene: TRBV9; D gene: NA; clone size: NA; J gene: TRBJ2-6
CDR3 protein: CASSQGTGDNYGYTF; CDR3 DNA: TGCGCCAGCAGCCAAGGGACAGGCGACAACTATGGCTACACCTTC; V gene: TRBV4-3; D gene: TRBD1; clone size: NA; J gene: TRBJ1-2
CDR3 protein: CASSLTGSRTEAFF; CDR3 DNA: TGCGCCAGCAGCCTGACAGGGTCGAGAACTGAAGCTTTCTTT; V gene: TRBV4-3; D gene: TRBD1; clone size: NA; J gene: TRBJ1-1
CDR3 protein: CASSQDGQGRDYGYTF; CDR3 DNA: TGCGCCAGCAGCCAAGATGGACAGGGGCGGGACTATGGCTACACCTTC; V gene: TRBV4-1; D gene: TRBD1; clone size: NA; J gene: TRBJ1-2
CDR3 protein: CASSQDPRRSTEQYF; CDR3 DNA: TGTGCCAGCAGCCAAGATCCGAGACGGTCCACCGAGCAGTACTTC; V gene: TRBV3-1/TRBV3-2; D gene: NA; clone size: NA; J gene: TRBJ2-7
CDR3 protein: CASSLHPGQGYSPLHF; CDR3 DNA: TGTGCCAGCAGTTTACATCCGGGACAGGGGTATTCACCCCTCCACTTT; V gene: TRBV27; D gene: TRBD1; clone size: NA; J gene: TRBJ1-6
CDR3 protein: CASSFPQNTQYF; CDR3 DNA: TGTGCCAGCAGCTTTCCCCAAAATACGCAGTATTTT; V gene: TRBV7-2; D gene: NA; clone size: NA; J gene: TRBJ2-3
CDR3 protein: CASSRGQGSYEQYF; CDR3 DNA: TGTGCCAGCAGCCGGGGACAGGGGTCCTACGAGCAGTACTTC; V gene: TRBV4-2; D gene: TRBD1; clone size: once; J gene: TRBJ2-7
CDR3 protein: CASSYSGGINYGYTF; CDR3 DNA: TGTGCCAGCAGTTATAGCGGGGGGATTAACTATGGCTACACCTTC; V gene: TRBV6-5; D gene: NA; clone size: NA; J gene: TRBJ1-2
CDR3 protein: CASSNRGLGNTEAFF; CDR3 DNA: TGTGCCAGCAGCAACAGGGGGCTGGGGAACACTGAAGCTTTCTTT; V gene: TRBV5-4; D gene: TRBD1; clone size: NA; J gene: TRBJ1-1
CDR3 protein: CASSQDHGSGGNTIYF; CDR3 DNA: TGCGCCAGCAGCCAAGATCACGGATCGGGAGGAAACACCATATATTTT; V gene: TRBV4-3; D gene: NA; clone size: NA; J gene: TRBJ1-3
CDR3 protein: CASSLASKSSGNTIYF; CDR3 DNA: TGTGCCAGCAGCTTAGCATCAAAGAGCTCTGGAAACACCATATATTTT; V gene: TRBV7-2; D gene: NA; clone size: NA; J gene: TRBJ1-3
CDR3 protein: CASSQELSAGGYYGYTF; CDR3 DNA: TGCGCCAGCAGCCAAGAATTATCGGCAGGGGGCTACTATGGCTACACCTTC; V gene: TRBV4-3; D gene: TRBD1; clone size: NA; J gene: TRBJ1-2
CDR3 protein: CASSEYGAGADTQYF; CDR3 DNA: TGTGCCAGCAGTGAGTACGGGGCGGGGGCAGATACGCAGTATTTT; V gene: TRBV6-1; D gene: TRBD2; clone size: NA; J gene: TRBJ2-3
CDR3 protein: CASSVGDGQPQHF; CDR3 DNA: TGTGCCAGCAGCGTAGGGGACGGTCAGCCCCAGCATTTT; V gene: TRBV9; D gene: NA; clone size: NA; J gene: TRBJ1-5
CDR3 protein: CASTERDTQYF; CDR3 DNA: TGTGCCAGCACCGAGAGGGATACGCAGTATTTT; V gene: TRBV6-6; D gene: NA; clone size: NA; J gene: TRBJ2-3
CDR3 protein: CASSTDGRENNEQFF; CDR3 DNA: TGTGCCAGTAGTACAGACGGCAGGGAAAACAATGAGCAGTTCTTC; V gene: TRBV19; D gene: NA; clone size: NA; J gene: TRBJ2-1
CDR3 protein: CASSYGAEVGYTF; CDR3 DNA: TGTGCCAGCAGTTACGGGGCGGAGGTGGGCTACACCTTC; V gene: TRBV27; D gene: NA; clone size: NA; J gene: TRBJ1-2
CDR3 protein: CASSSPLGLGLDEQFF; CDR3 DNA: TGCGCCAGCAGCTCCCCGCTAGGTTTAGGGCTCGATGAGCAGTTCTTC; V gene: TRBV5-1; D gene: NA; clone size: NA; J gene: TRBJ2-1
CDR3 protein: CASSLAGDPTHEQYF; CDR3 DNA: TGCGCCAGCAGCTTGGCCGGGGACCCCACCCACGAGCAGTACTTC; V gene: TRBV5-1; D gene: NA; clone size: once; J gene: TRBJ2-7
CDR3 protein: CASSPRSDNSPLHF; CDR3 DNA: TGTGCCAGCAGCCCGAGATCCGATAATTCACCCCTCCACTTT; V gene: TRBV4-2; D gene: NA; clone size: NA; J gene: TRBJ1-6
CDR3 protein: CASSPGTDYGYTF; CDR3 DNA: TGTGCCAGTAGTCCCGGGACGGACTATGGCTACACCTTC; V gene: TRBV19; D gene: NA; clone size: NA; J gene: TRBJ1-2
CDR3 protein: CAWTPQGEQYF; CDR3 DNA: TGTGCCTGGACTCCCCAGGGTGAGCAGTACTTC; V gene: TRBV30; D gene: NA; clone size: NA; J gene: TRBJ2-7
CDR3 protein: CATSRDTYNSPLHF; CDR3 DNA: TGTGCCACCAGCAGGGACACCTATAATTCACCCCTCCACTTT; V gene: TRBV15; D gene: NA; clone size: NA; J gene: TRBJ1-6
CDR3 protein: CASTQRQKETQYF; CDR3 DNA: TGTGCCAGCACCCAGAGGCAGAAAGAGACCCAGTACTTC; V gene: TRBV3-1/TRBV3-2; D gene: NA; clone size: NA; J gene: TRBJ2-5
CDR3 protein: CASSLRDSSYEQYF; CDR3 DNA: TGTGCCAGCAGTCTCCGGGACAGCTCCTACGAGCAGTACTTC; V gene: TRBV2; D gene: TRBD1; clone size: NA; J gene: TRBJ2-7
CDR3 protein: CASNPGLVLPTGELFF; CDR3 DNA: TGTGCCAGCAACCCGGGCCTCGTCCTTCCAACCGGGGAGCTGTTTTTT; V gene: TRBV7-2; D gene: NA; clone size: NA; J gene: TRBJ2-2
CDR3 protein: CASTAGTTEKLFF; CDR3 DNA: TGTGCCAGTACCGCCGGAACTACTGAAAAACTGTTTTTT; V gene: TRBV19; D gene: NA; clone size: NA; J gene: TRBJ1-4
CDR3 protein: CASSMTGGRIQAFF; CDR3 DNA: TGTGCCAGCAGTATGACAGGGGGTAGAATCCAAGCTTTCTTT; V gene: TRBV6-2/TRBV6-3; D gene: TRBD1; clone size: NA; J gene: TRBJ1-1
CDR3 protein: CASSQGFGNIQYF; CDR3 DNA: TGCGCCAGCAGCCAGGGTTTTGGAAACATTCAGTACTTC; V gene: TRBV4-1; D gene: NA; clone size: NA; J gene: TRBJ2-4
CDR3 protein: CSVLVGVAGTNYGYTF; CDR3 DNA: TGCAGCGTCCTCGTCGGGGTGGCAGGGACTAACTATGGCTACACCTTC; V gene: TRBV29-1; D gene: NA; clone size: NA; J gene: TRBJ1-2
CDR3 protein: CSVEETWDSGQYF; CDR3 DNA: TGCAGCGTTGAAGAAACGTGGGACAGCGGGCAGTACTTC; V gene: TRBV29-1; D gene: TRBD1; clone size: NA; J gene: TRBJ2-7
CDR3 protein: CASSVSPGAPTEAFF; CDR3 DNA: TGTGCCAGCAGCGTATCCCCGGGGGCTCCCACTGAAGCTTTCTTT; V gene: TRBV9; D gene: NA; clone size: once; J gene: TRBJ1-1
CDR3 protein: CASGLTTGVNEQFF; CDR3 DNA: TGTGCTAGTGGTTTAACAACAGGGGTCAATGAGCAGTTCTTC; V gene: TRBV12-5; D gene: TRBD1; clone size: once; J gene: TRBJ2-1
CDR3 protein: CASSVDSSNQPQHF; CDR3 DNA: TGCGCCAGCAGCGTTGACAGTAGCAATCAGCCCCAGCATTTT; V gene: TRBV5-1; D gene: NA; clone size: NA; J gene: TRBJ1-5
CDR3 protein: CASSSGRDGYEQYF; CDR3 DNA: TGTGCCAGCAGCTCGGGCCGGGACGGCTACGAGCAGTACTTC; V gene: TRBV7-3; D gene: NA; clone size: once; J gene: TRBJ2-7
CDR3 protein: CASSTGRGSLETQYF; CDR3 DNA: TGTGCCAGCAGTACCGGGCGGGGGAGCCTAGAGACCCAGTACTTC; V gene: TRBV6-5; D gene: TRBD2; clone size: NA; J gene: TRBJ2-5
CDR3 protein: CASSPMTGGQPQHF; CDR3 DNA: TGTGCCAGCAGCCCCATGACAGGGGGCCAGCCCCAGCATTTT; V gene: TRBV7-2; D gene: TRBD1; clone size: NA; J gene: TRBJ1-5
CDR3 protein: CASSLLDNEQFF; CDR3 DNA: TGTGCCAGCAGCCTCCTGGACAATGAGCAGTTCTTC; V gene: TRBV9; D gene: NA; clone size: NA; J gene: TRBJ2-1
CDR3 protein: CAWTQTGGISGNTIYF; CDR3 DNA: TGTGCCTGGACCCAGACAGGGGGGATCTCTGGAAACACCATATATTTT; V gene: TRBV30; D gene: TRBD1; clone size: NA; J gene: TRBJ1-3
CDR3 protein: CASSQSVNTEAFF; CDR3 DNA: TGTGCCAGCAGCCAGTCAGTGAACACTGAAGCTTTCTTT; V gene: TRBV3-1/TRBV3-2; D gene: NA; clone size: NA; J gene: TRBJ1-1
CDR3 protein: CASSRDRGYNGQFF; CDR3 DNA: TGTGCCAGCAGTCGGGACAGGGGGTACAATGGGCAGTTCTTC; V gene: TRBV6-2/TRBV6-3; D gene: TRBD1; clone size: NA; J gene: TRBJ2-1
CDR3 protein: CSARRDVRYTF; CDR3 DNA: TGCAGTGCTAGGAGGGACGTACGCTACACCTTC; V gene: TRBV20-1; D gene: NA; clone size: NA; J gene: TRBJ1-2
CDR3 protein: CASSDQTGPDEQFF; CDR3 DNA: TGTGCCAGCAGTGACCAGACAGGGCCCGATGAGCAGTTCTTC; V gene: TRBV6-1; D gene: TRBD1; clone size: NA; J gene: TRBJ2-1
CDR3 protein: CASSQVSGGRGETQYF; CDR3 DNA: TGTGCCAGCAGCCAAGTTTCCGGGGGCCGGGGGGAGACCCAGTACTTC; V gene: TRBV3-1/TRBV3-2; D gene: NA; clone size: NA; J gene: TRBJ2-5
CDR3 protein: CSASLQGGTGELFF; CDR3 DNA: TGCAGTGCTAGTCTGCAGGGCGGCACCGGGGAGCTGTTTTTT; V gene: TRBV20-1; D gene: NA; clone size: NA; J gene: TRBJ2-2
CDR3 protein: CASSKVGQGQNGYTF; CDR3 DNA: TGCGCCAGCAGCAAGGTCGGACAGGGACAGAATGGCTACACCTTC; V gene: TRBV5-1; D gene: TRBD1; clone size: once; J gene: TRBJ1-2
CDR3 protein: CASSLSTSGLTDTQYF; CDR3 DNA: TGTGCCAGCAGCTTATCGACTAGCGGGTTAACAGATACGCAGTATTTT; V gene: TRBV7-3; D gene: TRBD2; clone size: NA; J gene: TRBJ2-3
CDR3 protein: CASRPTGGYTGELFF; CDR3 DNA: TGTGCCAGCAGGCCAACAGGGGGCTACACCGGGGAGCTGTTTTTT; V gene: TRBV6-5; D gene: TRBD1; clone size: NA; J gene: TRBJ2-2
CDR3 protein: CASGTTGFGEQYF; CDR3 DNA: TGTGCCAGCGGAACGACAGGGTTCGGCGAGCAGTACTTC; V gene: TRBV6-5; D gene: TRBD1; clone size: once; J gene: TRBJ2-7
CDR3 protein: CASSLPPGYGYTF; CDR3 DNA: TGCGCCAGCAGTCTCCCCCCGGGCTATGGCTACACCTTC; V gene: TRBV23-1; D gene: NA; clone size: NA; J gene: TRBJ1-2
CDR3 protein: CASSQRDSYNSPLHF; CDR3 DNA: TGTGCCAGCAGCCAGAGAGACTCCTATAATTCACCCCTCCACTTT; V gene: TRBV28; D gene: NA; clone size: NA; J gene: TRBJ1-6
CDR3 protein: CASSRGPQKPQHF; CDR3 DNA: TGTGCCAGCAGCCGCGGACCGCAAAAGCCCCAGCATTTT; V gene: TRBV7-9; D gene: NA; clone size: NA; J gene: TRBJ1-5
CDR3 protein: CAISEGPRGNYGYTF; CDR3 DNA: TGTGCCATCAGTGAAGGCCCCAGGGGGAACTATGGCTACACCTTC; V gene: TRBV10-3; D gene: TRBD1; clone size: NA; J gene: TRBJ1-2
CDR3 protein: CASSPDRAGSPLHF; CDR3 DNA: TGTGCCAGCAGTCCTGACAGGGCGGGCTCACCCCTCCACTTT; V gene: TRBV7-3; D gene: TRBD1; clone size: once; J gene: TRBJ1-6